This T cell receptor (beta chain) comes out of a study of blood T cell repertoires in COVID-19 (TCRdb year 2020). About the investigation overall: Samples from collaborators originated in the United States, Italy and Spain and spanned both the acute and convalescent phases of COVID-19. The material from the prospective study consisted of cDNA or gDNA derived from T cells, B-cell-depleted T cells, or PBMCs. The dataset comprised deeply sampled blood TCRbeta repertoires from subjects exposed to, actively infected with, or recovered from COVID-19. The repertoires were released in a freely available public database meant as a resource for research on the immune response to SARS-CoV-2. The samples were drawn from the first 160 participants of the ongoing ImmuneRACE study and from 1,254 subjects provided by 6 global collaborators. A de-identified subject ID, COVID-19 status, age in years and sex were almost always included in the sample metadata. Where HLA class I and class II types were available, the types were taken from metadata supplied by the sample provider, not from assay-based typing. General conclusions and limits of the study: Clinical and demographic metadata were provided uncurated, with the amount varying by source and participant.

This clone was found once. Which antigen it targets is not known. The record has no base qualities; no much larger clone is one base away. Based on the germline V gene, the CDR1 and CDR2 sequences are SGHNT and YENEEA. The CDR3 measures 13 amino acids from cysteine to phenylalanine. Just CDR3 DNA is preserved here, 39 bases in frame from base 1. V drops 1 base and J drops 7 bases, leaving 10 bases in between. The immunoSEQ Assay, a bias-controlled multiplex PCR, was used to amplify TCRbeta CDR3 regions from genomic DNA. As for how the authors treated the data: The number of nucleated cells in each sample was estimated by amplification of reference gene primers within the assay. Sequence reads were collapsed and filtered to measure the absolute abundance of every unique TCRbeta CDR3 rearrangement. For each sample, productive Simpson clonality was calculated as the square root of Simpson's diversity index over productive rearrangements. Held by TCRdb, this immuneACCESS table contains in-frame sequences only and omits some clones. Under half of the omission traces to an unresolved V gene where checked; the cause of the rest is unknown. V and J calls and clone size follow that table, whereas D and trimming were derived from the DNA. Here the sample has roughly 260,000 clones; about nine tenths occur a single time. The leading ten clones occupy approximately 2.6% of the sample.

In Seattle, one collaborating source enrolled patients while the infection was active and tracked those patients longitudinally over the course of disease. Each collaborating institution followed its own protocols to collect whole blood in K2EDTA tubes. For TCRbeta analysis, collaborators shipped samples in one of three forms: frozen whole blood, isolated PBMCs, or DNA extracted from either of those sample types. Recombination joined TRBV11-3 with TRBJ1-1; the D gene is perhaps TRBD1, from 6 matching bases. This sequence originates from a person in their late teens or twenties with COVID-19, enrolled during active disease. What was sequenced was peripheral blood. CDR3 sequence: CASSLAQGREAFF. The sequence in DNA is TGTGCCAGCAGCTTAGCTCAGGGGCGTGAAGCTTTCTTT.